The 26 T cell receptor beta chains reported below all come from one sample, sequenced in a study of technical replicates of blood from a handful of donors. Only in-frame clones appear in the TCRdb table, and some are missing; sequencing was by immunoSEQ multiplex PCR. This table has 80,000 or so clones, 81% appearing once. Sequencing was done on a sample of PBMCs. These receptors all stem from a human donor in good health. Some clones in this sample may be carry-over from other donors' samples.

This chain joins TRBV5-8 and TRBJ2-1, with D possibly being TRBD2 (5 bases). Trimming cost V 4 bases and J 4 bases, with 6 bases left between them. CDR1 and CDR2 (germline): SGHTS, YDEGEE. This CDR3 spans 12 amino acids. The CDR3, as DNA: TGTGCCAGCAGCCGGGGTTACAATGAGCAGTTCTTC. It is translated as CASSRGYNEQFF.

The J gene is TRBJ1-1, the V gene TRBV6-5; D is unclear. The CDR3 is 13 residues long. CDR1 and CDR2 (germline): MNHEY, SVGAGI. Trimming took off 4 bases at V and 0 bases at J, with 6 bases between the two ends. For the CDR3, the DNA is TGTGCCAGCAGTTTCAGTTTGAACACTGAAGCTTTCTTT. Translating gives CASSFSLNTEAFF.

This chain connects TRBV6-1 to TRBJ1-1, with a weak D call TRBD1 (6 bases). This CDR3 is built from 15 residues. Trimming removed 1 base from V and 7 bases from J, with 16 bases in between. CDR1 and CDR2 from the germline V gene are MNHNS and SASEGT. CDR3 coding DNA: TGTGCCAGCAGTGAAGGGGTTCGAGCCAGGGGTGAAGCTTTCTTT. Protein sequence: CASSEGVRARGEAFF.

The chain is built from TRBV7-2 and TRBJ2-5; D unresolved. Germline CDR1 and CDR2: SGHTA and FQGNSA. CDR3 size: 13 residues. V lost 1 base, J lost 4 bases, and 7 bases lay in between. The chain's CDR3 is CASSLVPRETQYF. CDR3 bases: TGTGCCAGCAGCTTAGTACCCAGAGAGACCCAGTACTTC.

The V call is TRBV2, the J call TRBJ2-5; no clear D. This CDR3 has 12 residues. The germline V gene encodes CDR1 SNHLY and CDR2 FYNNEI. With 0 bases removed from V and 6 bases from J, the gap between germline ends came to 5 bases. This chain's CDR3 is CASSEAGQTQYF. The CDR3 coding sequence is TGTGCCAGCAGTGAAGCTGGCCAGACCCAGTACTTC.

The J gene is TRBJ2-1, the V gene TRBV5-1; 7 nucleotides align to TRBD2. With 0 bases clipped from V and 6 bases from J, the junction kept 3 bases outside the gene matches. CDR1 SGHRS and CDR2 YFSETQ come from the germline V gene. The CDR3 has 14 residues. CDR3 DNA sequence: TGCGCCAGCAGCTTGGGACAGCGGGGCAATGAGCAGTTCTTC. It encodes CASSLGQRGNEQFF.

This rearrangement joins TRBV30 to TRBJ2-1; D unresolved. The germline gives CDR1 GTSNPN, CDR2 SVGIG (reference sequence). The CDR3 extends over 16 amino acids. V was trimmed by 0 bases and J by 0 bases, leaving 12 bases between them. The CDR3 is CAWSVLERSSYNEQFF. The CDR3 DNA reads TGTGCCTGGAGTGTACTCGAGAGAAGCTCCTACAATGAGCAGTTCTTC.

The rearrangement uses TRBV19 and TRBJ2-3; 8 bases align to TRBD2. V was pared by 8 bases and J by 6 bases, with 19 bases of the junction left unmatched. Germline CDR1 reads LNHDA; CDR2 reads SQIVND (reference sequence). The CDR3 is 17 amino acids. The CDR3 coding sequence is TGTGCCAGTGGAGACATGTCAGCGGGGGCCCTACCGGATACGCAGTATTTT. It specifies CASGDMSAGALPDTQYF. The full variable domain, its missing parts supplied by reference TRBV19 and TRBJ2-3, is DGGITQSPKYLFRKEGQNVTLSCEQNLNHDAMYWYRQDPGQGLRLIYYSQIVNDFQKGDIAEGYSVSREKKESFPLTVTSAQKNPTAFYLCASGDMSAGALPDTQYFGPGTRLTVL.

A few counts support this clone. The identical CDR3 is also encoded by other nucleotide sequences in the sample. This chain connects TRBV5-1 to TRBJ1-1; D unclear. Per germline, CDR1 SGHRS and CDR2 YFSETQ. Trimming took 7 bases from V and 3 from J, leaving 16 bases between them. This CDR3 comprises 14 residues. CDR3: CASSLGGGYTEAFF. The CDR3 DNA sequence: TGCGCCAGCTCGTTGGGAGGAGGGTACACTGAAGCTTTCTTT.

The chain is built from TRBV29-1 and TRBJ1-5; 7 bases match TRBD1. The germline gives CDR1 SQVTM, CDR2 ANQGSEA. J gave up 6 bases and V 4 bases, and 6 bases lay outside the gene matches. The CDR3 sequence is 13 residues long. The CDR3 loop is CSVGQGEGQPQHF. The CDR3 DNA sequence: TGCAGCGTTGGACAGGGCGAGGGTCAGCCCCAGCATTTT.

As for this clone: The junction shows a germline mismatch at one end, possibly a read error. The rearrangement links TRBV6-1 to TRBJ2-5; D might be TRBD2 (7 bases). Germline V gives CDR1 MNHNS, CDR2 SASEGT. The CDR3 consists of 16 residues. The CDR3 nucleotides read TGTGCCAGCGGTGAAGCGGGACACCTGTACCAAGAGACCCAGTACTTC. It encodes CASGEAGHLYQETQYF.

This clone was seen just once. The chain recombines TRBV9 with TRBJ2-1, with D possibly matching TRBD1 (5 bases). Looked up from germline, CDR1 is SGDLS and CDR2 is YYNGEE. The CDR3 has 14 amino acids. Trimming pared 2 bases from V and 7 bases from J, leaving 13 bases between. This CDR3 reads CASSVTPDRNEQFF. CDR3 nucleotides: TGTGCCAGCAGCGTCACGCCCGACAGAAATGAGCAGTTCTTC.

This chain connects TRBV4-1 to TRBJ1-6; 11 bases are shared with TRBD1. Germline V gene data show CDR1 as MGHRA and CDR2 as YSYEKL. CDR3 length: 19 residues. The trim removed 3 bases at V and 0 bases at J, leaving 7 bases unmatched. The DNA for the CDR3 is TGCGCCAGCAGCCACGTCCCGGGACAGGGGGACTCCTATAATTCACCCCTCCACTTT. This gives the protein CASSHVPGQGDSYNSPLHF.

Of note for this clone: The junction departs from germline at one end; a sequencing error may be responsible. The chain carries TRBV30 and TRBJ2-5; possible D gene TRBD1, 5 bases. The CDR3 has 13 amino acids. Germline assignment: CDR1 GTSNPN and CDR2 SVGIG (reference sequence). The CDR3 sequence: CAWSVDSQEAQYF. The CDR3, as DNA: TGTGCCTGGAGTGTTGACAGCCAAGAGGCCCAGTACTTC.

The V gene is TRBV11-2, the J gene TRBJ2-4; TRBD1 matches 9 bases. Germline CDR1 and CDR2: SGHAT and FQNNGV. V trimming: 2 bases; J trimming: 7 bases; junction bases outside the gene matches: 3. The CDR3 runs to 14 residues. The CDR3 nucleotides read TGTGCCAGCAGCTTAAGGACAGGGGACAACATTCAGTACTTC. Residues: CASSLRTGDNIQYF.

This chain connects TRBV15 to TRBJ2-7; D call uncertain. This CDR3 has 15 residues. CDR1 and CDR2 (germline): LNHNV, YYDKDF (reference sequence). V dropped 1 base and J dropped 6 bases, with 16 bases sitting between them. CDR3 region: CATSRVSGFRSEQYF. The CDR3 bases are TGTGCCACCAGCAGAGTCTCCGGGTTTAGGTCCGAGCAGTACTTC.

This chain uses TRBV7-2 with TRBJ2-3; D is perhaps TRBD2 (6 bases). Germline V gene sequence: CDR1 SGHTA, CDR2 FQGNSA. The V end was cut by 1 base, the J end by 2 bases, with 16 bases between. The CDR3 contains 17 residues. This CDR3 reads CASSLGLLAAHTDTQYF. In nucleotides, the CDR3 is TGTGCCAGCAGCTTAGGGCTTTTAGCGGCCCACACAGATACGCAGTATTTT.

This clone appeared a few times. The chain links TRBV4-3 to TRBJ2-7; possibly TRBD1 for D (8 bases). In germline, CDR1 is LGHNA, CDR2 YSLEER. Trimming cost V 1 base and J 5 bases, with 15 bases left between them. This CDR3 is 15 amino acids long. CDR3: CASSQGGGQADEQYF. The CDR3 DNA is TGCGCCAGCAGCCAAGGGGGGGGACAGGCTGACGAGCAGTACTTC.

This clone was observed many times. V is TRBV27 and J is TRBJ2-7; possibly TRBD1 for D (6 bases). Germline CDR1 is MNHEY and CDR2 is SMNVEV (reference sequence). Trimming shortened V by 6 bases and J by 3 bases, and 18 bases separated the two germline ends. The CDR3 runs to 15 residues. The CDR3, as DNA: TGTGCCAGCAGCGGCAAGGGGGTCTTTAACTACGAGCAGTACTTC. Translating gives CASSGKGVFNYEQYF.

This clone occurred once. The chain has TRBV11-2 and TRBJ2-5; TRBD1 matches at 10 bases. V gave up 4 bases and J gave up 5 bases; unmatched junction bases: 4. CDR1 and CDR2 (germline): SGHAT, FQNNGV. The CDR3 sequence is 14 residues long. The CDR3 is CASSSDRGYETQYF. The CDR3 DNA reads TGTGCCAGCAGCTCGGACAGGGGGTACGAGACCCAGTACTTC.

The CDR3 reads CASSLRGGSYTGELFF. The CDR3 nucleotides are TGTGCCAGCAGCTTACGGGGGGGTAGTTACACCGGGGAGCTGTTTTTT. This sequence joins TRBV7-2 and TRBJ2-2, with TRBD2 matching 8 bases. Per the germline V gene, CDR1 is SGHTA and CDR2 is FQGNSA. The CDR3 spans 16 residues. With V trimmed by 2 bases and J by 3 bases, 5 bases remained unmatched.

The CDR3 reads CASRVDGPGEPEAFF. The CDR3 region has the DNA TGTGCCAGCAGGGTCGACGGACCCGGGGAACCTGAAGCTTTCTTT. The V and J genes are TRBV2 and TRBJ1-1, with no clear D. Germline CDR1 reads SNHLY; CDR2 reads FYNNEI. The CDR3 has 15 residues. The V and J ends lost 6 bases and 6 bases respectively, with 20 bases between them. Based on the CDR3 plus reference TRBV2 and TRBJ1-1, the full variable domain is EPEVTQTPSHQVTQMGQEVILRCVPISNHLYFYWYRQILGQKVEFLVSFYNNEISEKSEIFDDQFSVERPDGSNFTLKIRSTKLEDSAMYFCASRVDGPGEPEAFFGQGTRLTVV.

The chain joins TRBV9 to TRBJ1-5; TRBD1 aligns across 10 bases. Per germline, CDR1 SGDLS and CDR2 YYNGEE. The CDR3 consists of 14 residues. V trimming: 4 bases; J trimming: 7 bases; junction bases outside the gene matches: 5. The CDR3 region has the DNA TGTGCCAGCAGCCAGGGACAGGGGATACAGCCCCAGCATTTT. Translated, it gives CASSQGQGIQPQHF.

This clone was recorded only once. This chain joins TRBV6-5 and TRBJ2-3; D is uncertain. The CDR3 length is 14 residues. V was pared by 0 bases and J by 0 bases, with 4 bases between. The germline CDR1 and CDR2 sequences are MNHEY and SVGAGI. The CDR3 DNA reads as TGTGCCAGCAGTTACTCAAGCAGCACAGATACGCAGTATTTT. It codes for CASSYSSSTDTQYF.

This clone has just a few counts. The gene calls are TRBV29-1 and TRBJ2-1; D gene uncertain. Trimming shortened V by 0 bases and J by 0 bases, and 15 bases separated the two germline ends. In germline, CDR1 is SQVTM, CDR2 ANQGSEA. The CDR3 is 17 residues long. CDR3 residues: CSVEDRGGASSYNEQFF. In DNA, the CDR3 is TGCAGCGTTGAAGATCGCGGCGGTGCCTCCTCCTACAATGAGCAGTTCTTC.

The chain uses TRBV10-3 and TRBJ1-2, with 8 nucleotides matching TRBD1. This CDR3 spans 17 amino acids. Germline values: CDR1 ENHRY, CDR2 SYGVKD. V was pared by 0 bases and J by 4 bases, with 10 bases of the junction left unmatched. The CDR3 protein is CAISESKGQDLGYGYTF. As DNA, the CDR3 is TGTGCCATCAGTGAGTCGAAGGGACAGGATCTGGGCTATGGCTACACCTTC.